The 21 T cell receptor beta chains reported below all come from one sample, sequenced in a study of T cell responses to AZD1222 COVID-19 vaccine. Method: immunoSEQ multiplex PCR; TCRdb's copy keeps in-frame clones and lacks some. The sample shows about 180,000 clones, just over 90% of them seen only once. The sample consisted of peripheral blood, taken on day 0 of AZD1222 vaccination. The receptors originated from an adult in good health.

The CDR3 sequence: CASSMLRDSNTEAFF. CDR3 nucleotides: TGTGCCAGCAGCATGCTACGGGACAGCAACACTGAAGCTTTCTTT. This rearrangement joins TRBV13 to TRBJ1-1, with 7 bases fitting TRBD1. This CDR3 contains 15 residues. The germline gives CDR1 PRHDT, CDR2 FYEKMQ (reference sequence). The trim removed 5 bases at V and 2 bases at J, leaving 8 bases unmatched.

A single count supports this clone. The V gene is TRBV5-6, the J gene TRBJ2-1; D might be TRBD1 (5 bases). The CDR3 has 13 amino acids. CDR1 and CDR2 from the germline V gene are SGHDT and YYEEEE. V gave up 3 bases and J gave up 10 bases, with 14 bases separating them. CDR3 sequence reads: CASSSHISGEQFF. In DNA, the CDR3 is TGTGCCAGCAGCTCCCACATTTCAGGGGAGCAGTTCTTC.

This chain joins TRBV5-5 and TRBJ1-1; D remains ambiguous. The CDR3 contains 15 residues. Per the germline V gene, CDR1 is SGHKS and CDR2 is YYEKEE (reference sequence). V lost 0 bases and J 0 bases, leaving 9 bases between the germline ends. The CDR3 DNA follows: TGTGCCAGCAGCTTGGCTGGACTGATGAACACTGAAGCTTTCTTT. Translation gives CASSLAGLMNTEAFF.

The genes are TRBV6-5 and TRBJ2-7; possibly TRBD2 for D (6 bases). Germline V CDR1 and CDR2: MNHEY, SVGAGI. V was clipped by 6 bases and J by 3 bases, with 18 bases between them. The CDR3 consists of 15 residues. CDR3: CASSPRRDFYYEQYF. The CDR3 DNA follows: TGTGCCAGCAGCCCACGAAGGGACTTTTACTACGAGCAGTACTTC.

The V and J genes are TRBV28 and TRBJ1-4, with D maybe TRBD1 (6 bases). This CDR3 is 14 amino acids long. V was shortened by 9 bases and J by 0 bases, with 11 bases between the two germline ends. Germline lookup yields CDR1 MDHEN and CDR2 SYDVKM. DNA for the CDR3: TGTGCCAGTGGGGGCGGAGCAACTAATGAAAAACTGTTTTTT. Its protein product is CASGGGATNEKLFF.

The V and J genes are TRBV9 and TRBJ1-3; D is ambiguous. Trimming removed 4 bases from V and 0 bases from J, with 5 bases in between. Germline V gives CDR1 SGDLS, CDR2 YYNGEE. CDR3 length: 13 residues. CDR3 loop: CASSPSSGNTIYF. CDR3 in DNA: TGTGCCAGCAGCCCCAGCTCTGGAAACACCATATATTTT. The variable domain in full, with the rest retrieved from reference TRBV9 and TRBJ1-3, is DSGVTQTPKHLITATGQRVTLRCSPRSGDLSVYWYQQSLDQGLQFLIQYYNGEERAKGNILERFSAQQFPDLHSELNLSSLELGDSALYFCASSPSSGNTIYFGEGSWLTVV.

The chain employs TRBV29-1 and TRBJ2-7; the D call may be TRBD1 or TRBD2 (6 bases each). V was shortened by 5 bases and J by 6 bases, with 17 bases between the two germline ends. The CDR3 consists of 13 residues. CDR1 and CDR2 from the germline V gene are SQVTM and ANQGSEA. CDR3 amino acids: CSVWLRGLSEQYF. CDR3 sequence (DNA): TGCAGCGTTTGGCTACGGGGGCTCTCCGAGCAGTACTTC.

The chain uses TRBV6-4 and TRBJ1-1, with a tentative D call TRBD1 (5 bases). Trimming took 3 bases from V and 4 from J, leaving 18 bases between them. Germline V gene data show CDR1 as MRHNA and CDR2 as SNTAGT. The CDR3 consists of 16 residues. The CDR3 DNA sequence: TGTGCCAGCAGTGAGACAGCGTGGAAGCAGACCACTGAAGCTTTCTTT. Translation: CASSETAWKQTTEAFF.

J is TRBJ1-1 and V is TRBV4-1; 10 positions agree with TRBD1. The trim removed 0 bases at V and 7 bases at J, leaving 14 bases unmatched. The CDR3 runs to 18 residues. Germline CDR1 reads MGHRA; CDR2 reads YSYEKL. CDR3 DNA: TGCGCCAGCAGCCAAGATCGACAGGGGGCGCAAAATCGAGGTGAAGCTTTCTTT. Protein sequence: CASSQDRQGAQNRGEAFF.

DNA for the CDR3: TGTGCCAGCAGCTTAGGTCCGGGACAGGCCAACTGGGGCTACACCTTC. Translated, it gives CASSLGPGQANWGYTF. The J gene is TRBJ1-2, the V gene TRBV11-2; 8 nucleotides match TRBD1. There are 16 residues in the CDR3. CDR1 and CDR2 from the germline V gene are SGHAT and FQNNGV. The trim removed 1 base at V and 8 bases at J, leaving 12 bases unmatched.

This clone was seen ten or more times. V usage is TRBV14 and J usage is TRBJ2-1; 11 nucleotides line up with TRBD1. The junction had 7 bases not matched to a gene; V was cut back by 5 bases and J by 7 bases. CDR3 length equals 15 residues. CDR1 is SGHDN and CDR2 is FVKESK in the germline V gene. The CDR3 DNA follows: TGTGCCAGCAGCGGGACAGGGGGGAGTGGGAATGAGCAGTTCTTC. It is translated as CASSGTGGSGNEQFF. Filled out from reference TRBV14 and TRBJ2-1, the complete variable domain reads EAGVTQFPSHSVIEKGQTVTLRCDPISGHDNLYWYRRVMGKEIKFLLHFVKESKQDESGMPNNRFLAERTGGTYSTLKVQPAELEDSGVYFCASSGTGGSGNEQFFGPGTRLTVL.

This rearrangement joins TRBV2 to TRBJ2-1, with D perhaps TRBD1 or TRBD2 (7 bases each). V lost 4 bases to trimming and J lost 8 bases, with 21 bases between them. Germline assignment: CDR1 SNHLY and CDR2 FYNNEI. The CDR3 runs to 16 residues. The CDR3 region has the DNA TGTGCCAGCAGTGCCAGCATCGTGGGAGGGGGCGATGAGCAGTTCTTC. Translated, it gives CASSASIVGGGDEQFF.

The chain combines TRBV3-1 (or the pseudogene TRBV3-2) with TRBJ1-2; unclear D gene. The V end lost 5 bases, the J end lost 6 bases, and 13 bases lay between the germline ends. This CDR3 is built from 13 residues. Germline V gives CDR1 LGHDT, CDR2 YNNKEL (reference sequence). The CDR3 DNA sequence: TGTGCCAGCAGCTCTCCCCCGGGGAATGGCTACACCTTC. Protein product: CASSSPPGNGYTF.

The genes are TRBV9 and TRBJ2-4; 7 nucleotides agree with TRBD1. Trimming at V came to 3 bases and at J to 1 base, leaving 7 bases not matched to a gene. The V gene's germline CDR1 is SGDLS and CDR2 YYNGEE. The CDR3 is 16 amino acids. CDR3 loop: CASSAETGLAKNIQYF. DNA for the CDR3: TGTGCCAGCAGCGCCGAGACAGGGTTGGCCAAAAACATTCAGTACTTC.

The V and J genes are TRBV5-1 and TRBJ1-5; 7 positions agree with TRBD1. The trim removed 3 bases at V and 5 bases at J, leaving 8 bases unmatched. The germline V gene has CDR1 SGHRS and CDR2 YFSETQ. This CDR3 contains 15 residues. The CDR3 here is CASSSTGEGHQPQHF. CDR3 nucleotides: TGCGCCAGCAGCTCCACAGGGGAGGGACATCAGCCCCAGCATTTT.

The chain joins TRBV27 to TRBJ1-1; D might be TRBD1 (5 bases). Germline-derived CDR1 and CDR2 are MNHEY and SMNVEV (reference sequence). Trimming left V 3 bases short and J 4 bases short, with 12 bases between. The CDR3 length is 14 residues. This chain's CDR3 is CASSLRVGATEAFF. CDR3 DNA: TGTGCCAGCAGTTTGAGGGTCGGGGCCACTGAAGCTTTCTTT.

V is TRBV27 and J is TRBJ1-3; D remains ambiguous. V was trimmed by 5 bases and J by 0 bases, leaving 5 bases between them. The CDR3 is 13 amino acids. Germline CDR1 and CDR2: MNHEY and SMNVEV (reference sequence). The CDR3 region is CASSPISGNTIYF. The CDR3 bases are TGTGCCAGCAGTCCCATCTCTGGAAACACCATATATTTT.

The chain joins TRBV5-1 to TRBJ2-3, with TRBD1 matching 9 bases. The CDR3 loop spans 15 amino acids. Germline CDR1 is SGHRS and CDR2 is YFSETQ. After removal of 3 bases from V and 1 base from J, the junction contained 3 bases not matched to a gene. The CDR3, as DNA: TGCGCCAGCAGCTCCAGGACAGGGGGCACAGATACGCAGTATTTT. Amino acid sequence: CASSSRTGGTDTQYF.

This chain's CDR3 is CSVEARDRRNYGYTF. For the CDR3, the DNA is TGCAGCGTTGAAGCGCGAGACAGACGTAACTATGGCTACACCTTC. This sequence joins TRBV29-1 and TRBJ1-2, with D tentatively TRBD1 (5 bases). From germline, CDR1 is SQVTM and CDR2 ANQGSEA. This CDR3 contains 15 residues. Trimming pared 1 base from V and 1 base from J, leaving 13 bases between.

This clone is a singleton in its sample. J is TRBJ1-1 and V is TRBV7-2; 9 bases match TRBD1. The V and J ends lost 1 base and 10 bases, in that order; junction bases with no gene match: 4. Germline CDR1 and CDR2: SGHTA and FQGNSA. There are 13 residues in the CDR3. CDR3 bases: TGTGCCAGCAGCTTAGACAGGACAGGGGCAGCTTTCTTT. Translation gives CASSLDRTGAAFF.

This chain joins TRBV21-1 and TRBJ2-7; the table's D gene call, TRBD1, was not cross checked with the DNA. TRBV21-1 is assigned pseudogene status. There are 16 residues in the CDR3. The CDR3 region has the DNA TGTGCCAGCACCGAAAGGGCCGGGACAGAAAACTACGAGCAGTACTTC. It specifies CASTERAGTENYEQYF.